One sample yielded the 22 T cell receptor beta chains listed below, sequenced in a study of CD8+ T cells in alopecia areata. RNA, once extracted, was reverse transcribed into cDNA for use as the sequencing template. Profiled with immunoSEQ multiplex PCR; TCRdb holds only in-frame clones, not every one. The table records 290,000 or so clones without singletons, the ten largest covering around 1.2%. Cells that came from pooled cutaneous lymph nodes were sorted using CD4, CD8alpha, NKG2D, NKG2ACE and other markers. The sample consisted of CD4+ T cells sorted from a lymph node. The receptors were gathered from a C3H/HeJ mouse with alopecia areata. This strain has MHC haplotype H2-k.

Remarks on this clone: The gene symbols are mouse symbols. The sequence runs out 4 residues before the end of the CDR3; the remainder is reconstructed from the germline J gene. This chain uses TRBV31 with TRBJ2-2, with 8 bases lining up with TRBD1. Germline CDR1 is GKSSPN and CDR2 is SITVG. J lost 2 bases, V lost 5 bases, and 7 bases had no gene match. The length of the CDR3 is 15 residues. CDR3 protein: CAWALTGGNTGQLYF. CDR3 bases read: TGTGCCTGGGCTCTTACAGGGGGGAACACCGGG.

This clone was observed a handful of times. The gene symbols are mouse symbols. The CDR3 end falls 4 residues outside the read, so it is completed with the germline J gene. V and J are TRBV17 and TRBJ2-7, with TRBD1 matching 10 bases. With V trimmed by 1 base and J by 0 bases, 3 bases remained unmatched. The CDR3 contains 16 residues. Germline V gene lookup returns CDR1 MNHDT and CDR2 YYDKIL. The CDR3 region is CASSRAGQGVSYEQYF. The sequenced part of the CDR3 DNA is TGTGCTAGCAGTAGAGCCGGACAGGGGGTCTCCTAT.

There are a few counts of this clone. Genes and germline are mouse. The read ends 4 residues early relative to the CDR3; the germline J gene fills the gap. The sample holds other DNA sequences that translate to the same CDR3. V and J are TRBV31 and TRBJ2-1; 11 bases line up with TRBD1. The length of the CDR3 is 15 residues. The ends lost 1 base at V and 3 bases at J; junction bases unmatched: 2. Germline V gene data show CDR1 as GKSSPN and CDR2 as SITVG. CDR3 amino acids: CAWSPGTGGYAEQFF. Incomplete CDR3 DNA: TGTGCCTGGAGTCCCGGGACAGGGGGCTATGCT.

Concerning this clone itself: Mouse gene names and germline throughout. The missing CDR3 end, 4 residues past where the read stops, is filled in from the germline J gene. Other DNA sequences in this specimen translate into the identical CDR3. The chain couples TRBV29 to TRBJ1-2; TRBD1 agrees at 8 bases. CDR3 length: 14 amino acids. From germline, CDR1 is MSHET and CDR2 SYDVDS. Trimming removed 5 bases from V and 2 bases from J; junction bases left unmatched: 4. The DNA read from the CDR3 is TGTGCTAGCAGTCCTCAGGGGGCCAACTCC. Its protein product is CASSPQGANS. The entire CDR3 sequence reads CASSPQGANSDYTF.

This clone was observed at least ten times. The listed genes are named as in mouse. The read is 4 residues too short to cover the CDR3 end, so that end is filled in from the germline J gene. The chain carries TRBV17 and TRBJ2-3, with D unresolved. The V end was cut by 0 bases, the J end by 0 bases, with 10 bases between. The CDR3 extends over 16 amino acids. The germline CDR1 and CDR2 sequences are MNHDT and YYDKIL. CDR3 loop: CASSRDFDNSAETLYF. CDR3 bases read: TGTGCTAGCAGTAGAGATTTCGACAATAGTGCAGAA.

As concerns this clone: These gene names are mouse names. The sequenced fragment ends 4 residues before the CDR3 boundary, so the rest is inferred from the germline J gene. The chain carries TRBV13-1 and TRBJ2-7; 8 positions agree with TRBD1. This CDR3 spans 14 amino acids. Germline trimming cut 4 bases from V and 0 bases from J; bases unmatched to any gene: 3. Germline V gene lookup returns CDR1 NSHNY and CDR2 SYGAGN. CDR3 bases read: TGTGCCAGCAGTTCCAGGGGGCGCTCCTAT. Its translation is CASSSRGRSY. The whole CDR3 protein is CASSSRGRSYEQYF.

This clone has only a few counts. The germline and genes are mouse ones. The CDR3 sequence: CASSDRWGWSTGQLYF. CDR3 DNA (partial): TGTGCCAGCAGTGATCGGTGGGGGTGGAGCACCGGG. This chain joins TRBV13-3 and TRBJ2-2, with TRBD2 as a possible D gene (6 bases). The read comes to an end 4 residues before the CDR3 does, leaving the germline J gene to fill in the end. The CDR3 extends over 16 amino acids. The V gene's germline CDR1 is NNHDY and CDR2 SYVADS. V dropped 1 base and J dropped 4 bases, with 14 bases sitting between them.

This clone was detected a few times. Mouse names are used for the genes. The CDR3 is cut off 4 residues early in the read; its end comes from the germline J gene. J is TRBJ1-2 and V is TRBV31; 7 bases agree with TRBD1. The CDR3 loop spans 13 amino acids. V lost 4 bases and J lost 2; bases outside the gene matches: 4. Looked up from germline, CDR1 is GKSSPN and CDR2 is SITVG. CDR3 protein: CAWTGGGNSDYTF. The covered CDR3 bases are TGTGCCTGGACAGGGGGAGGGAACTCC.

This clone showed up just a few times. The gene names given are mouse names. The CDR3 bases that were read are TGTGCCTGGAGCGAATTCTGGGGGAACACCGGG. Its translation: CAWSEFWGNTG. From start to end, the CDR3 is CAWSEFWGNTGQLYF. The rearrangement uses TRBV31 and TRBJ2-2; 7 nucleotides line up with TRBD2. The missing CDR3 end, 4 residues past where the read stops, is filled in from the germline J gene. CDR3 length: 15 amino acids. Germline CDR1 reads GKSSPN; CDR2 reads SITVG. V trimming: 3 bases; J trimming: 2 bases; junction bases outside the gene matches: 6.

Note on this clone: Genes and germline come from the mouse. Read coverage stops 4 residues before the CDR3 terminus; the germline J gene supplies the remainder. The J gene is TRBJ2-3, the V gene TRBV1; the match to TRBD1 covers 9 bases. This CDR3 is built from 15 residues. CDR1 and CDR2 from the germline V gene are NSQYPW and LRSPGD (reference sequence). J gave up 0 bases and V 4 bases, and 2 bases lay outside the gene matches. Incomplete CDR3 DNA: TGCACCTGCAGTGGGGACAGGGCTAGTGCAGAA. It specifies CTCSGDRASAE. The whole CDR3 sequence is CTCSGDRASAETLYF.

This clone was detected only a few times. Any gene name here is a mouse gene name. The read is 4 residues too short to cover the CDR3 end, so that end is filled in from the germline J gene. This sample also contains other DNA sequences that code for the same CDR3. This chain links TRBV13-1 with TRBJ2-3; TRBD2 matches 7 bases. V lost 0 bases, J lost 0 bases, and 4 bases stayed unmatched. Germline V lookup: CDR1 NSHNY, CDR2 SYGAGN. CDR3 length: 16 residues. CDR3 DNA (partial): TGTGCCAGCAGTGATGGCTGGGGGTCTAGTGCAGAA. Its protein is CASSDGWGSSAE. The whole CDR3 reads CASSDGWGSSAETLYF.

A word on this clone: Gene labels here are mouse ones. From the germline J gene comes the end of the CDR3, since the read stops 4 residues before it. The V gene is TRBV4, the J gene TRBJ2-7; TRBD2 agrees at 9 bases. The germline gives CDR1 LGHDT, CDR2 YNNKQL (reference sequence). J was trimmed by 0 bases and V by 5 bases; bases with no gene match: 2. The CDR3 loop spans 14 amino acids. The CDR3 spells CASSPTGGSYEQYF. The sequenced CDR3 bases are TGTGCCAGCAGCCCGACTGGGGGCTCCTAT.

This clone has just a few counts. Genes and germline are mouse. The read terminates 4 residues ahead of where the CDR3 ends, so the germline J gene completes it. This chain links TRBV26 with TRBJ2-1, with TRBD1 matching 9 bases. The V segment lost 11 bases and the J segment 3 bases; nucleotides outside the gene matches: 8. The CDR3 spans 14 residues. Germline V gene lookup returns CDR1 KGHPV and CDR2 FQNQEV (reference sequence). CDR3 sequence reads: CARVRQGGYAEQFF. The part of the CDR3 DNA that was read is TGTGCCCGCGTCCGACAGGGGGGCTATGCT.

This clone showed up just a few times. Gene names and germline refer to mouse. The CDR3 end lies 4 residues beyond the end of the read and is filled in from the germline J gene. The chain joins TRBV13-3 to TRBJ2-7; no definite D call. The germline V and J ends were trimmed by 2 bases and 3 bases, with 9 bases remaining between them. The germline gives CDR1 NNHDY, CDR2 SYVADS. This CDR3 region has 13 residues. Partial CDR3 DNA: TGTGCCAGCAGTGAGAGACAAAACTAT. Translation gives CASSERQNY. The entire CDR3 reads CASSERQNYEQYF.

As to this clone: Gene names are mouse gene names. The read ends 4 residues before the CDR3 terminus; that terminus is restored from the germline J gene. Additional DNA sequences in this sample encode the identical CDR3. V gene TRBV5 combines with J gene TRBJ2-5, with 7 positions matching TRBD2. The V gene's germline CDR1 is LGHNA and CDR2 YNLKQL (reference sequence). CDR3 length: 14 amino acids. The CDR3 DNA, read in part, is TGTGCCAGCAGCCAAGACTGGGGGAGAGAC. As protein: CASSQDWGRD. The CDR3 in its entirety is CASSQDWGRDTQYF.

This clone was seen a few times. The listed genes are named as in mouse. Sequencing ends 4 residues short of the CDR3 end; the germline J gene provides the rest. The genes are TRBV31 and TRBJ1-2; 9 bases match TRBD1. J lost 4 bases, V lost 3 bases, and 6 bases had no gene match. The germline gives CDR1 GKSSPN, CDR2 SITVG. CDR3 length: 14 amino acids. The CDR3 DNA, read in part, is TGTGCCTGGAGCCGCGCGGGACAGGGCTCC. Protein: CAWSRAGQGS. In full, the CDR3 reads CAWSRAGQGSDYTF.

Concerning this clone: This sequence may be a read error, since a much larger clone differs from it by one base. Mouse gene names apply. The CDR3 end lies 4 residues beyond the end of the read and is filled in from the germline J gene. The J gene is TRBJ1-2, the V gene TRBV13-1, with TRBD1 identical over 8 bases. With V trimmed by 5 bases and J by 3 bases, 3 bases remained unmatched. The CDR3 loop spans 13 amino acids. Per germline, CDR1 NSHNY and CDR2 SYGAGN. The CDR3 here is CASSRDRHSDYTF. CDR3 DNA, as far as it was read: TGTGCCAGCAGCCGGGACAGGCACTCC.

This clone was picked up many times. Germline and genes: mouse. Coverage ceases 4 residues before the CDR3 finishes, and the germline J gene fills in the end. This sample includes further DNA sequences coding for the same CDR3. The J gene is TRBJ2-3, the V gene TRBV13-1; 8 positions match TRBD1. Germline loops: CDR1 NSHNY, CDR2 SYGAGN. The CDR3 consists of 13 residues. Trimming at V came to 3 bases and at J to 3 bases, leaving 0 bases not matched to a gene. CDR3 bases read: TGTGCCAGCAGTGGGACAGGGGCAGAA. It translates to CASSGTGAE. The whole CDR3 sequence is CASSGTGAETLYF.

To note about this clone: With a much larger clone just one base away, this may be a read error. All gene names here are mouse names. Other DNA sequences in the sample encode the same CDR3. The covered CDR3 bases are TGTGCCAGCAGTAAGACTAGTGCAGAA. It encodes CASSKTSAE. The entire CDR3 is CASSKTSAETLYF. The rearrangement links TRBV19 to TRBJ2-3, with D hard to call. The sequence runs out 4 residues before the end of the CDR3; the remainder is reconstructed from the germline J gene. Germline V gives CDR1 FNHDT, CDR2 SITEND (reference sequence). V was trimmed by 3 bases and J by 0 bases, leaving 5 bases between them. The CDR3 is made up of 13 amino acids.

This clone was counted between two and nine times. Gene names follow the mouse nomenclature. The read ends 4 residues shy of where the CDR3 ends; the end is completed using the germline J gene. Distinct nucleotide sequences in the sample also encode this CDR3. The chain recombines TRBV13-1 with TRBJ2-1; D is perhaps TRBD1 (6 bases). In germline, CDR1 is NSHNY, CDR2 SYGAGN. The CDR3 covers 14 residues. The V gene lost 3 bases and the J gene lost 5 bases, with 12 bases spanning the gap. Here the CDR3 reads CASSAQGLDAEQFF. CDR3 DNA, as far as it was read: TGTGCCAGCAGTGCGCAGGGGCTGGATGCT.

Of note for this clone: Genes and germline come from the mouse. The read stops 4 residues short of the end of the CDR3; the missing end is completed from the germline J gene. The chain has TRBV19 and TRBJ2-1; D not resolved. Between the trimmed V and J ends, which lost 3 bases and 1 base, there was a span of 5 bases. The CDR3 runs to 13 residues. The germline CDR1 and CDR2 sequences are FNHDT and SITEND (reference sequence). The CDR3 loop is CASSKHNYAEQFF. The CDR3 bases that were read are TGTGCCAGCAGTAAACACAACTATGCT.

The sample holds a few counts of this clone. Genes and germline come from the mouse. The CDR3 spells CASRGGLDSDYTF. The CDR3 DNA, read in part, is TGTGCCAGCAGAGGGGGCTTGGACTCC. The V call is TRBV19, the J call TRBJ1-2; 7 bases are a match to TRBD1. The read comes to an end 4 residues before the CDR3 does, leaving the germline J gene to fill in the end. CDR3 length: 13 amino acids. V was clipped by 5 bases and J by 3 bases; unmatched bases: 4. CDR1 and CDR2 (germline): FNHDT, SITEND (reference sequence). The whole variable domain, remainder taken from reference TRBV19 and TRBJ1-2, is GGIITQTPKFLIGQEGQKLTLKCQQNFNHDTMYWYRQDSGKGLRLIYYSITENDLQKGDLSEGYDASREKKSSFSLTVTSAQKNEMAVFLCASRGGLDSDYTFGSGTRLLVI.